This record looks at one T cell receptor beta chain sequence and its context. The antigen is not known. Mouse gene names apply. The read comes to an end 1 residue before the CDR3 does, leaving the germline J gene to fill in the end. Germline V gives CDR1 KGHPV, CDR2 FQNQEV (reference sequence). The V segment lost 4 bases and the J segment 0 bases; nucleotides outside the gene matches: 3. The CDR3 is 16 amino acids. Time point specified: mouse harvest day 7 after allogeneic transplant. The graft held 10^6 splenic CD5+ T cells and 10^7 T-cell-depleted bone marrow cells. B6 (H2b) cells into BALB/c (H2d) mice; tissues taken at day 7 or 14. These data are taken from a study of tissue T cells after allogeneic stem cell transplantation. General observations from the study: In patients and mice, blood and spleen missed much of tissue repertoire.

Profiling relied on immunoSEQ multiplex PCR, and the TCRdb table lists in-frame clones only, not all of them. The sample has roughly 7,200 clones, more than 40% seen once. The chain couples TRBV26 to TRBJ2-4; 11 bases fit TRBD2. Sequences were obtained from gut tissue. This TCR was sampled from a female BALB/c mouse given C57BL/6 T cells with graft-versus-host disease after an allogeneic hematopoietic cell transplant. The CDR3 sequence is CASSRGLGVSQNTLYF. The CDR3 bases that were read are TGTGCCAGCAGTCGGGGACTGGGGGTTAGTCAAAACACCTTGTAC.